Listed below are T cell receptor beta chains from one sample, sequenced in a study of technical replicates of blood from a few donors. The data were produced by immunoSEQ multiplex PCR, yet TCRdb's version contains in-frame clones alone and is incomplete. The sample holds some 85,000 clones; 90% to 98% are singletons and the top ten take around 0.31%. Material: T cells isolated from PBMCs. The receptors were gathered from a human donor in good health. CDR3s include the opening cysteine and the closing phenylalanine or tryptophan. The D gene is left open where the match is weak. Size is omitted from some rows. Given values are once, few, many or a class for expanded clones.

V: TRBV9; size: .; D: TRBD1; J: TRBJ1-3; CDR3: CASSATGAGNTIYF; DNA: TGTGCCAGCAGCGCGACAGGGGCCGGAAACACCATATATTTT
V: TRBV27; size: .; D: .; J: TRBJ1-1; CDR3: CASCRPGVTEAFF; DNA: TGTGCCAGCTGTAGACCAGGGGTCACTGAAGCTTTCTTT
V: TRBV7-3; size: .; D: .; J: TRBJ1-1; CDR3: CASSLGQNTEAFF; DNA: TGTGCCAGCTCGCTGGGACAGAACACTGAAGCTTTCTTT
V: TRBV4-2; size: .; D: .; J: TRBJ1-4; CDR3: CASSPPSVREKLFF; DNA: TGTGCCAGCAGCCCCCCGTCGGTGCGAGAAAAACTGTTTTTT
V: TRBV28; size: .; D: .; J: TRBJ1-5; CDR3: CASSWTGQPQHF; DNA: TGTGCCAGCAGTTGGACGGGGCAGCCCCAGCATTTT
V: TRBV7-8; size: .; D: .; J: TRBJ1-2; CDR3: CASSLGGPEGYTF; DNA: TGTGCCAGCAGCTTAGGAGGCCCTGAGGGCTACACCTTC
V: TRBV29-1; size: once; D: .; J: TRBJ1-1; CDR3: CSVVWGANTEAFF; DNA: TGCAGCGTTGTGTGGGGCGCGAACACTGAAGCTTTCTTT
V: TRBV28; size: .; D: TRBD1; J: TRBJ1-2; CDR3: CASSSGQEKDYGYTF; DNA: TGTGCCAGCAGTTCCGGACAGGAGAAGGACTATGGCTACACCTTC
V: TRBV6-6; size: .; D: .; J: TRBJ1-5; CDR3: CASSWGGARVDQPQHF; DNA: TGTGCCAGCAGCTGGGGGGGAGCCCGAGTCGATCAGCCCCAGCATTTT
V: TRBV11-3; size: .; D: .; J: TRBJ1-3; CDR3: CASSLQQGGNTIYF; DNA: TGTGCCAGCAGCTTACAACAGGGTGGAAACACCATATATTTT
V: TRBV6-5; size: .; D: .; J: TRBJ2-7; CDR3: CASSYSSSGYYEQYF; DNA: TGTGCCAGCAGTTACTCTTCGAGCGGATACTACGAGCAGTACTTC
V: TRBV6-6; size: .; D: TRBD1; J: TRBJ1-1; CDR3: CASSYQITGDTEAFF; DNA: TGTGCCAGCAGTTACCAAATAACAGGGGACACTGAAGCTTTCTTT
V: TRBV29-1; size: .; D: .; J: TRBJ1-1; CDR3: CTTSQANTEAFF; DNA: TGCACCACCAGTCAGGCAAACACTGAAGCTTTCTTT
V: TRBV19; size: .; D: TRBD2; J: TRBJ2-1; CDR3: CASSRLAGGRDEQFF; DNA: TGTGCCAGTAGTCGACTAGCGGGAGGTAGGGATGAGCAGTTCTTC
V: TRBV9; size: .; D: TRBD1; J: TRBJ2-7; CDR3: CASSPRTGAGLGVYEQYF; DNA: TGTGCCAGCAGCCCGCGGACAGGGGCCGGATTGGGTGTCTACGAGCAGTACTTC
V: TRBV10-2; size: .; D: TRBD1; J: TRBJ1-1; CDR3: CASGDRYTEAFF; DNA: TGCGCCAGCGGGGACAGGTACACTGAAGCTTTCTTT
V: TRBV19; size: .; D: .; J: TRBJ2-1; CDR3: CASMMTVDTRYNEQFF; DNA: TGTGCCAGTATGATGACCGTAGATACTAGGTACAATGAGCAGTTCTTC
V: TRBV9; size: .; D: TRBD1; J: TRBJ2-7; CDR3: CASSVSGTGEAEQYF; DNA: TGTGCCAGCAGCGTTAGCGGGACAGGGGAGGCCGAGCAGTACTTC
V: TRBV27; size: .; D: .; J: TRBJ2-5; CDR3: CASSLGSSRFETQYF; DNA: TGTGCCAGCAGTTTAGGCTCTAGCAGGTTTGAGACCCAGTACTTC
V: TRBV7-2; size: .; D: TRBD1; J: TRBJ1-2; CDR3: CASSLAIYTGQAYGYTF; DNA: TGTGCCAGCAGCTTAGCGATTTACACTGGACAGGCCTATGGCTACACCTTC
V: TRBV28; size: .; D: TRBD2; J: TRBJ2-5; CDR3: CASSSGTSGRAGETQYF; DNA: TGTGCCAGCAGTTCCGGGACTAGCGGGAGGGCCGGTGAGACCCAGTACTTC
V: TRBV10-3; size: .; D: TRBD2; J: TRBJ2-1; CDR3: CAIGGPPGLASNEQFF; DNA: TGTGCCATCGGGGGCCCGCCGGGACTAGCTTCCAATGAGCAGTTCTTC
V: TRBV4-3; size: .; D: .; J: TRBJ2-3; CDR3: CASSQSWQSTDTQYF; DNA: TGCGCCAGCAGCCAGTCGTGGCAGAGCACAGATACGCAGTATTTT
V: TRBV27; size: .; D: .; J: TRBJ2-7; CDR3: CASWAGPLEQYF; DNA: TGTGCCAGCTGGGCGGGACCCCTGGAGCAGTACTTC
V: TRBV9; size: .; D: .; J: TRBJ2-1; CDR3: CASSVGVSGLDNEQFF; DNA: TGTGCCAGCAGCGTAGGAGTGAGCGGATTAGACAATGAGCAGTTCTTC
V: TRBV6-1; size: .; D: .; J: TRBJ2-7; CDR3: CASSEAEAVVYEQYF; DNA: TGTGCCAGCAGTGAGGCTGAGGCAGTCGTTTACGAGCAGTACTTC
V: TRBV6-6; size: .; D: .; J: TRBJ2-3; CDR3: CASSFIDTQYF; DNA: TGTGCCAGCAGTTTTATAGATACGCAGTATTTT
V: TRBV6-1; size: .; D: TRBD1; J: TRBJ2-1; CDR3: CASTWRQGSNEQFF; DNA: TGTGCCAGCACTTGGAGACAGGGGAGCAATGAGCAGTTCTTC
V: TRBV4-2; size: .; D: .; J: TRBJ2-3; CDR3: CASSQDSTGLRVYF; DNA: TGTGCCAGCAGCCAAGATAGTACCGGACTAAGGGTGTATTTT
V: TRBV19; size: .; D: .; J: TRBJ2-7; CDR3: CASHDSLSYEQYF; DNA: TGTGCCAGTCATGACTCTTTAAGTTACGAGCAGTACTTC
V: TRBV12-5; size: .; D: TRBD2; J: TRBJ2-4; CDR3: CASGPGTPGLAGLLAKNIQYF; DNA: TGTGCTAGTGGCCCCGGGACTCCAGGACTAGCGGGACTTCTAGCCAAAAACATTCAGTACTTC
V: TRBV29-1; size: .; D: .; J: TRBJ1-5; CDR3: CSVGQGANQPQHF; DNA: TGCAGCGTTGGCCAGGGCGCTAATCAGCCCCAGCATTTT
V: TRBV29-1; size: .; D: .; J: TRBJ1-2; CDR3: CSVAGRGTNYGYTF; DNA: TGCAGCGTTGCTGGGAGGGGCACTAACTATGGCTACACCTTC
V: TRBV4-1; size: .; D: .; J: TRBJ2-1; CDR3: CASSQRVADNEQFF; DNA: TGCGCCAGCAGCCAACGAGTTGCGGACAATGAGCAGTTCTTC
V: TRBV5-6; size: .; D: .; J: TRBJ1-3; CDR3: CASSLGGAGNTIYF; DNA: TGTGCCAGCAGCTTGGGGGGAGCTGGAAACACCATATATTTT
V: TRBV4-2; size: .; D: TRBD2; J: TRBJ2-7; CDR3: CASSSAGLVHEQYF; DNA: TGTGCCAGCAGTTCTGCAGGACTAGTCCACGAGCAGTACTTC